The sequence of this T cell receptor (beta chain) was determined in a study of CD8 T cells in Susac syndrome. General study findings and limits: There was no clonal expansion in the CD4+ T cell repertoires of Susac syndrome.

With respect to this clonotype: No antigen is known for it.

The RNA input was roughly 0.45 to 1 ug, and it was reverse transcribed with random hexamers. Multiplex PCR with immunoSEQ amplified the TCR beta CDR3 across 54 Vbeta and 13 Jbeta. TCRdb recomputed calls from the immunoSEQ multiplex PCR reads with MiXCR, one row per CDR3 protein. The data show 95,000 to 150,000 distinct CDR3 sequences, with 96% seen just once and less than 0.15% held by the top ten. V lost 6 bases and J lost 7, with 19 bases in between. The CDR3 runs 15 residues. From germline, CDR1 is LGHDT and CDR2 YNNKEL (reference sequence). The V call is TRBV3-1, the J call TRBJ2-1, with D possibly being TRBD1 or TRBD2 (6 bases each). The sample was CD4+ T cells from PBMCs. This TCR was recovered from a human donor with Susac syndrome. CDR3 in amino acids: CASRILGGSENEQFF. The CDR3 DNA reads as TGTGCCAGCAGGATCTTAGGGGGGAGTGAGAATGAGCAGTTCTTC.